This T cell receptor (beta chain) appears in the sequencing data of a study of T cells expressing NK-cell markers. Study context: In sorted CD3+CD56+NKG2C+, CD3+CD56+NKG2C- and CD3+CD56-NKG2C+ T cells, TCR beta repertoires were obtained.

The CDR3 is made up of 15 amino acids. Germline V gene sequence: CDR1 MNHEY, CDR2 SVGAGI. Of note for this clonotype: The antigen is not known.

TCR beta libraries carry UMIs added by 5'RACE template switching. For each CDR3 protein, TCRdb gives one entry from its re-call of the 5' RACE reads, without DNA. This repertoire comprises a few hundred thousand distinct CDR3 sequences; its ten largest clones make up about 0.39%. The study, taken as a whole, reports: The CD3+CD56-NKG2C+ fraction was also led by these clonotypes in a few donors.

The specimen sequenced was blood T cells: a sorted CD56 or NKG2C T cell subset, CD4+ or CD8+ T cells, or bulk PBMC T cells (not recorded which). This chain links TRBV6-5 with TRBJ2-5; TCRdb designates TRBD2, a call that cannot be tested without DNA. The sequence was obtained from a man between 18 and 29 years old in good health. CDR3 sequence: CASSPKGTRGETQYF.